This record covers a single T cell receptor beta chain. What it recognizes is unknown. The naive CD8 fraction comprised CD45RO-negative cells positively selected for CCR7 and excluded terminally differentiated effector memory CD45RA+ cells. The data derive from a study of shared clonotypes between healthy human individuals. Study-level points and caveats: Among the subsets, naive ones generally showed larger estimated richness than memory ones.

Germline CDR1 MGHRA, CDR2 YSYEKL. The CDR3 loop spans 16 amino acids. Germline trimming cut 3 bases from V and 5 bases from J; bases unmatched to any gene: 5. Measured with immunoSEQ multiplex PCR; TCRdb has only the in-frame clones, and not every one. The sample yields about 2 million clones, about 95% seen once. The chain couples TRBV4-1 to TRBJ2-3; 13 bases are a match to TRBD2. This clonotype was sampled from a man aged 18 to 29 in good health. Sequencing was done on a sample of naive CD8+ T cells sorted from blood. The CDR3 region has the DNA TGCGCCAGCAGCCACCGGACTAGCGGGAGTAGAGATACGCAGTATTTT. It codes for CASSHRTSGSRDTQYF.